This T cell receptor beta chain was observed in a study of cytomegalovirus exposure and HLA in healthy donors. Study as a whole: A subsequent analysis stated that the approximately 110 validation repertoires were run on the same platform as the roughly 670 first-cohort repertoires.

This CDR3 is 16 amino acids long. CDR1 is MGHDK and CDR2 is SYGVNS in the germline V gene. Deletions cut 1 base from V and 0 bases from J, with 10 bases between. This clone has only one observation. The antigen is unknown. The study's findings and limits: CMV antigen specificity of a few CMV-associated chains was confirmed in vitro. TCR beta chains numbering under 200 were designated cytomegalovirus-associated. Most observed TCR sequences were rare, whereas some public TCRs were detected in many donors.

The repertoire was sequenced with immunoSEQ multiplex PCR; TCRdb's copy has only in-frame clones and lacks some. The table includes about 280,000 clones, 88% detected once. This TCR was recovered from a woman under 30 in good health and CMV-seronegative. Sequencing was carried out using PBMCs. The V and J genes are TRBV25-1 and TRBJ2-1, with D possibly TRBD1 on 5 matching bases. In DNA form, the CDR3 reads TGTGCCAGCAGTGAATCAGGGAAAGGCTCCTACAATGAGCAGTTCTTC. Encoded protein: CASSESGKGSYNEQFF.